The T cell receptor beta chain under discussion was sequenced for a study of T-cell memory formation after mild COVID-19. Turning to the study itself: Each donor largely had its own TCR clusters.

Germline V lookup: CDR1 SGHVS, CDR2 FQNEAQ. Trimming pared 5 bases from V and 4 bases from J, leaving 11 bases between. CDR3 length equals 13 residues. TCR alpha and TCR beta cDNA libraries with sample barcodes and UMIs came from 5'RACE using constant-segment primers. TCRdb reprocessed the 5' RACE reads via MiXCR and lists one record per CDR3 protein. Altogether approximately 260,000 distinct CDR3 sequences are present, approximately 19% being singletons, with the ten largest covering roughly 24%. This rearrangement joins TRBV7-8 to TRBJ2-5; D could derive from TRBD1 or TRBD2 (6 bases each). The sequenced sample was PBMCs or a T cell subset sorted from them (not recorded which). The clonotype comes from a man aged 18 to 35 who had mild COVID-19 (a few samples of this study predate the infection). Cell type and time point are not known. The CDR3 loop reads CASSPGALETQYF. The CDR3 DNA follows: TGTGCCAGCAGCCCGGGGGCCCTAGAGACCCAGTACTTC.